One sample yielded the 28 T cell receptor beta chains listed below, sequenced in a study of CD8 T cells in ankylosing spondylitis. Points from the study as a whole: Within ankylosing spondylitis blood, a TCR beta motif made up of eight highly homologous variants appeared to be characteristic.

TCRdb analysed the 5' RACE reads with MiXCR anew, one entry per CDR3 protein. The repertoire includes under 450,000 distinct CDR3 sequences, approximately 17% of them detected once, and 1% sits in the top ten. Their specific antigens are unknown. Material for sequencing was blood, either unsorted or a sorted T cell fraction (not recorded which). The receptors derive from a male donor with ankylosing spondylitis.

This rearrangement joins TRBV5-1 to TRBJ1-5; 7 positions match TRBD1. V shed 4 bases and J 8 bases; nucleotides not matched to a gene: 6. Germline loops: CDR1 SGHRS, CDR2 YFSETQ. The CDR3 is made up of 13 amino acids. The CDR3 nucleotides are TGCGCCAGCAGCCTTTTCACAGGGGAGCCCCAGCATTTT. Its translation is CASSLFTGEPQHF.

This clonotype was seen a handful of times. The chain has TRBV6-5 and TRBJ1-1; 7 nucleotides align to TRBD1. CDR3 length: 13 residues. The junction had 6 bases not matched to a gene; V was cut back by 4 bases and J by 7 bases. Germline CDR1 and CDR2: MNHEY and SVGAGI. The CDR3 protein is CASSLQGNGEAFF. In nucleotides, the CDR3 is TGTGCCAGCAGTTTACAGGGGAATGGTGAAGCTTTCTTT.

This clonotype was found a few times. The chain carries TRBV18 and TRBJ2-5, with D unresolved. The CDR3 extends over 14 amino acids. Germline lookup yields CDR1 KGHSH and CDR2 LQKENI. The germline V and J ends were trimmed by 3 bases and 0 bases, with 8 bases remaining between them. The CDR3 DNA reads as TGTGCCAGCTCACCCGACGGGTACCAAGAGACCCAGTACTTC. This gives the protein CASSPDGYQETQYF.

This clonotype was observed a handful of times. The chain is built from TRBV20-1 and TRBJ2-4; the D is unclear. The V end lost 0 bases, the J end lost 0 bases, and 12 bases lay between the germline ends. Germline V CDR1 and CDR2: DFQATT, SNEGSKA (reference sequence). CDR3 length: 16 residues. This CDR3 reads CSARDLAALAKNIQYF. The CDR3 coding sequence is TGCAGTGCTAGAGACCTCGCGGCTCTAGCCAAAAACATTCAGTACTTC.

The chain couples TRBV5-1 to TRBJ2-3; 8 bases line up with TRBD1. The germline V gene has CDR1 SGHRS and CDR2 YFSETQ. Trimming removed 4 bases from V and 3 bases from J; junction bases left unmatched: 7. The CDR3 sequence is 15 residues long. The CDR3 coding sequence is TGCGCCAGCAGCCAGGGGGCTAGCTCGACAGATACGCAGTATTTT. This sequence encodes CASSQGASSTDTQYF.

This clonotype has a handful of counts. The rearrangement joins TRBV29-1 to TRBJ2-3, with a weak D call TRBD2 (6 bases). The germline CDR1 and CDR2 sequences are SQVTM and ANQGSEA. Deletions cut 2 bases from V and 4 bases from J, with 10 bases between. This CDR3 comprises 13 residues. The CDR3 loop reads CSVERGSADTQYF. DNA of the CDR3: TGCAGCGTTGAACGGGGGAGCGCAGATACGCAGTATTTT.

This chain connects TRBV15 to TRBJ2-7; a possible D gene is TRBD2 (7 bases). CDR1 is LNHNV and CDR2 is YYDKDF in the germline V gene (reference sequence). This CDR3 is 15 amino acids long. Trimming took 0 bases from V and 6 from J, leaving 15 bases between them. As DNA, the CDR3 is TGTGCCACCAGCAGAGATTCCGGGGGGCGCTTCGAGCAGTACTTC. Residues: CATSRDSGGRFEQYF.

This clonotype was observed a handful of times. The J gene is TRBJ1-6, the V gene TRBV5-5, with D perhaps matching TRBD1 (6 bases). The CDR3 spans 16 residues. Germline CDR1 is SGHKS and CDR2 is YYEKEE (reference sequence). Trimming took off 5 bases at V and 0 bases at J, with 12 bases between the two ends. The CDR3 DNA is TGTGCCAGCAGACTCACGGACAGCTCCTATAATTCACCCCTCCACTTT. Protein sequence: CASRLTDSSYNSPLHF.

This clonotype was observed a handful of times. The CDR3 sequence: CASSNRVRNQPQHF. In DNA form, the CDR3 reads TGTGCCAGCAGCAACAGGGTGCGAAATCAGCCCCAGCATTTT. The V call is TRBV6-1, the J call TRBJ1-5; D might be TRBD1 (6 bases). This CDR3 region has 14 residues. The V gene lost 6 bases and the J gene lost 4 bases, with 13 bases spanning the gap. The germline gives CDR1 MNHNS, CDR2 SASEGT.

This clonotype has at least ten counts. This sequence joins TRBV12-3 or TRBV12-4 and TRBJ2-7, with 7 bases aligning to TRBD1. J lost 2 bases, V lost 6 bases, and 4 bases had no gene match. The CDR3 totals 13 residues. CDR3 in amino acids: CASSRDSPYEQYF. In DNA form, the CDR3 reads TGTGCCAGCAGCCGGGACAGCCCCTACGAGCAGTACTTC.

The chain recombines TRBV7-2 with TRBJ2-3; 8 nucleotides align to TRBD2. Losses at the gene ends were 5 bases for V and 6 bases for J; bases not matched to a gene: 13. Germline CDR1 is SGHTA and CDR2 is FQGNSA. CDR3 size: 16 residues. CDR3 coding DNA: TGTGCCAGCAGCCCACGCCCGGGACTAGGCAGGGATACGCAGTATTTT. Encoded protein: CASSPRPGLGRDTQYF.

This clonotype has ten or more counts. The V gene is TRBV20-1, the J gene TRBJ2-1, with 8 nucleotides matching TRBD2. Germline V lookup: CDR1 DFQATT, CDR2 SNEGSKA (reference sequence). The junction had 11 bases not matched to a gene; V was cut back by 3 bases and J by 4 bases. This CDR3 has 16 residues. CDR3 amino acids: CSASGGGLAGYNEQFF. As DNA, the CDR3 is TGCAGTGCTAGCGGAGGAGGGCTAGCGGGTTACAATGAGCAGTTCTTC.

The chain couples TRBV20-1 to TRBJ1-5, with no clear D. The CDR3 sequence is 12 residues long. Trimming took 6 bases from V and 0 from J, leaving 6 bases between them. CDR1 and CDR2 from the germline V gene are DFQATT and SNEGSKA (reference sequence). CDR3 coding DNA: TGCAGTGCCGGTTATAGCAATCAGCCCCAGCATTTT. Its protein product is CSAGYSNQPQHF.

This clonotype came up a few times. CDR3 coding DNA: TGCGCCAGCAGCTCCCTCGCGAACACTGAAGCTTTCTTT. Translated, it gives CASSSLANTEAFF. V and J are TRBV5-1 and TRBJ1-1; D remains ambiguous. CDR1 SGHRS and CDR2 YFSETQ come from the germline V gene. Trimming stripped 3 bases from V and 1 base from J, with 7 bases between. The CDR3 loop spans 13 amino acids. Full variable domain (outside the CDR3, taken from reference TRBV5-1 and TRBJ1-1): KAGVTQTPRYLIKTRGQQVTLSCSPISGHRSVSWYQQTPGQGLQFLFEYFSETQRNKGNFPGRFSGRQFSNSRSEMNVSTLELGDSALYLCASSSLANTEAFFGQGTRLTVV.

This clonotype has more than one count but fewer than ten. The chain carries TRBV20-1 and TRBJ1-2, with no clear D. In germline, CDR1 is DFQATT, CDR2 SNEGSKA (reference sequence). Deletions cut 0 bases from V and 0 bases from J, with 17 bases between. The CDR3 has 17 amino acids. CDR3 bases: TGCAGTGCTAGAGACGCCCTTCGGCCGCTAGCTAACTATGGCTACACCTTC. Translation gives CSARDALRPLANYGYTF.

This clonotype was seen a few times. CDR3 DNA sequence: TGTGCCAGCAGTTACTGGGGACAGTCTGAAGCTTTCTTT. It translates to CASSYWGQSEAFF. V and J are TRBV6-5 and TRBJ1-1, with 7 nucleotides matching TRBD1. Germline V gives CDR1 MNHEY, CDR2 SVGAGI. The CDR3 has 13 residues. Trimming at V came to 1 base and at J to 6 bases, leaving 2 bases not matched to a gene.

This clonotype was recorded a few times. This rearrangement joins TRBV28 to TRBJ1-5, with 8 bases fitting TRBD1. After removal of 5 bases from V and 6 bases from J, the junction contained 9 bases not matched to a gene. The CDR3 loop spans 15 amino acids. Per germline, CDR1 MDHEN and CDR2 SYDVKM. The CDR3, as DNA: TGTGCCAGCAGTAAATGGACAGGGCAAGGTCAGCCCCAGCATTTT. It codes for CASSKWTGQGQPQHF.

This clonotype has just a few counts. CDR3 protein: CASSSGLAARGNEQFF. The CDR3 coding sequence is TGCGCCAGCAGCTCGGGACTAGCGGCCAGGGGGAATGAGCAGTTCTTC. The rearrangement joins TRBV5-1 to TRBJ2-1; 11 nucleotides align to TRBD2. CDR3 length: 16 amino acids. Germline trimming cut 3 bases from V and 7 bases from J; bases unmatched to any gene: 9. Germline V gene sequence: CDR1 SGHRS, CDR2 YFSETQ.

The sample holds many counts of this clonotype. The CDR3, as DNA: TGTGCCAGCAGTTTACTGGGGACGGGCGCATATCAGCCCCAGCATTTT. Translating it yields CASSLLGTGAYQPQHF. This rearrangement joins TRBV12-3 or TRBV12-4 to TRBJ1-5; the D gene is possibly TRBD1 (5 bases). Trimming pared 2 bases from V and 5 bases from J, leaving 16 bases between. This CDR3 is 16 amino acids long.

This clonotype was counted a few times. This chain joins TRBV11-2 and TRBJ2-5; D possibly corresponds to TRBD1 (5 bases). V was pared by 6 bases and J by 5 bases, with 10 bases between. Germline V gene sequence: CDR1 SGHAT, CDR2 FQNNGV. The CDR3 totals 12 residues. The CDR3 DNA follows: TGTGCCAGCAGGGGGCTTGGGGAGACCCAGTACTTC. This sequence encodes CASRGLGETQYF.

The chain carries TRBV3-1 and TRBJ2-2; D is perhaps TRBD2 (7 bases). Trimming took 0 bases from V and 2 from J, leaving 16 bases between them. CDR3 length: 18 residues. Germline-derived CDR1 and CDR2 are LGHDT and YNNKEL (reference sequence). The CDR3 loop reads CASSQDLGGGPNTGELFF. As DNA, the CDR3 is TGTGCCAGCAGCCAAGATTTGGGCGGGGGCCCAAACACCGGGGAGCTGTTTTTT. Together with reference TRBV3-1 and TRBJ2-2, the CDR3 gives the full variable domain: DTAVSQTPKYLVTQMGNDKSIKCEQNLGHDTMYWYKQDSKKFLKIMFSYNNKELIINETVPNRFSPKSPDKAHLNLHINSLELGDSAVYFCASSQDLGGGPNTGELFFGEGSRLTVL.

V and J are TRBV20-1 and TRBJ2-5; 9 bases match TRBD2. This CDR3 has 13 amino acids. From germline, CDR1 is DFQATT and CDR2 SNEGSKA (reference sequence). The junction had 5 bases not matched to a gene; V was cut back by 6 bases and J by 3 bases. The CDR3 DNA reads TGCAGTGCGGAGACTAGCGGTGAAGAGACCCAGTACTTC. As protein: CSAETSGEETQYF.

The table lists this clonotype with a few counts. This CDR3 is CSVEVGRGRRGEQYF. The CDR3 DNA is TGCAGCGTTGAGGTTGGGAGGGGGCGAAGGGGCGAGCAGTACTTC. The chain recombines TRBV29-1 with TRBJ2-7; the D call may be TRBD1 or TRBD2 (7 bases each). Trimming cost V 3 bases and J 6 bases, with 21 bases left between them. This CDR3 spans 15 amino acids. Germline CDR1 reads SQVTM; CDR2 reads ANQGSEA.

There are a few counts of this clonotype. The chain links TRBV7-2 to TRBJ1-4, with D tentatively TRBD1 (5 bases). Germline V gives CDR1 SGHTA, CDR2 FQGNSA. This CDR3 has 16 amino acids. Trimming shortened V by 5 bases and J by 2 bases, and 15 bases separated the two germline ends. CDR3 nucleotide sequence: TGTGCCAGCAGCCTCCGGAGGGGTCCTACTAATGAAAAACTGTTTTTT. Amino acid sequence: CASSLRRGPTNEKLFF.

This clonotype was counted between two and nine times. The CDR3 region has the DNA TGTGCCACGGAAAGGACTAGCGGCTCCTACGAGCAGTACTTC. As protein: CATERTSGSYEQYF. The chain recombines TRBV7-9 with TRBJ2-7; 10 nucleotides agree with TRBD2. The germline V gene encodes CDR1 SEHNR and CDR2 FQNEAQ (reference sequence). V gave up 10 bases and J gave up 0 bases; unmatched junction bases: 6. The CDR3 sequence is 14 residues long.

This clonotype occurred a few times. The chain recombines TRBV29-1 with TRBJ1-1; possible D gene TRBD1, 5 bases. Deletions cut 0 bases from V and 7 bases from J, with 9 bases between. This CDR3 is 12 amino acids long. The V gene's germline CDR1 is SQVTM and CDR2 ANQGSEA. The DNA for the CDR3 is TGCAGCGTTGAAGATCAGGGAAGTGAAGCTTTCTTT. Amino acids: CSVEDQGSEAFF.

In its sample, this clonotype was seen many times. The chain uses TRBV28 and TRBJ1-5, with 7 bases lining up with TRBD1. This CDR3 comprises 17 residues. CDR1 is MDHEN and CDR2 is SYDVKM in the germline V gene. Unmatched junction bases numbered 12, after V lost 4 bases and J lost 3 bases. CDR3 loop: CASSSWGQGGHNQPQHF. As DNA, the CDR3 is TGTGCCAGCAGTTCTTGGGGGCAGGGGGGCCACAATCAGCCCCAGCATTTT. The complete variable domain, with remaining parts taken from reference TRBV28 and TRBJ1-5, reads DVKVTQSSRYLVKRTGEKVFLECVQDMDHENMFWYRQDPGLGLRLIYFSYDVKMKEKGDIPEGYSVSREKKERFSLILESASTNQTSMYLCASSSWGQGGHNQPQHFGDGTRLSIL.

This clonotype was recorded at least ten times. CDR3 loop: CASSEGGTSSYEQYF. CDR3 DNA: TGCGCCAGCAGCGAGGGAGGGACAAGCTCCTACGAGCAGTACTTC. V is TRBV5-1 and J is TRBJ2-7; D is perhaps TRBD2 (7 bases). CDR1 and CDR2 (germline): SGHRS, YFSETQ. Trimming shortened V by 4 bases and J by 0 bases, and 14 bases separated the two germline ends. The CDR3 spans 15 residues.